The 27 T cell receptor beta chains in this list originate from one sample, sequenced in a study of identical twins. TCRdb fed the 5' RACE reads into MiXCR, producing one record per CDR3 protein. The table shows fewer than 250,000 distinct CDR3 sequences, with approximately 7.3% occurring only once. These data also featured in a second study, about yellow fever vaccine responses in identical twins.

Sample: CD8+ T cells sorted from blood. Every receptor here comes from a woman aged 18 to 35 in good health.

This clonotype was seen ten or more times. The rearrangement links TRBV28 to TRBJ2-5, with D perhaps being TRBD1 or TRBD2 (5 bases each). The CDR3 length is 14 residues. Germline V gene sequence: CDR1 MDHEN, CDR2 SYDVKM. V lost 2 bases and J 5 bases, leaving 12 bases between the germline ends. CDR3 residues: CASSLEGPSETQYF. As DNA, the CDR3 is TGTGCCAGCAGTTTAGAGGGGCCGAGCGAGACCCAGTACTTC.

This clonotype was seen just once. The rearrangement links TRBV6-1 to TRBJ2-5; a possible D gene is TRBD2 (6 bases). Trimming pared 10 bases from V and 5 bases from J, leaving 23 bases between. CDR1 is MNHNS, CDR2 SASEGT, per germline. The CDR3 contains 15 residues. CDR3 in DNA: TGTGCCACCACCCCCCCCTCTAGCGCTCGGGAGACCCAGTACTTC. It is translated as CATTPPSSARETQYF.

The CDR3 coding sequence is TGTGCCAGCAGTTTAAAACTAGTCGGCAATGAGCAGTTCTTC. This translates into CASSLKLVGNEQFF. The rearrangement joins TRBV12-3 or TRBV12-4 to TRBJ2-1; possibly TRBD2 for D (5 bases). This CDR3 region has 14 residues. V lost 2 bases and J lost 6, with 11 bases in between.

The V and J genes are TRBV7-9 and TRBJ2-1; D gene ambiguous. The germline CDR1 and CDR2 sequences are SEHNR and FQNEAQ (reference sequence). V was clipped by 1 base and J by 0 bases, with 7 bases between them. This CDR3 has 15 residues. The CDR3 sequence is CASSLVVDSYNEQFF. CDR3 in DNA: TGTGCCAGCAGCTTAGTAGTCGACTCCTACAATGAGCAGTTCTTC.

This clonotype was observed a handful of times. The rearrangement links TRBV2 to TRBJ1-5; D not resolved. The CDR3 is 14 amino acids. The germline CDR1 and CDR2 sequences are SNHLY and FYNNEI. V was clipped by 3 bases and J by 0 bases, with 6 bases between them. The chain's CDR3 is CASSERDSNQPQHF. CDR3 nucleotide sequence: TGTGCCAGCAGTGAGCGTGATAGCAATCAGCCCCAGCATTTT.

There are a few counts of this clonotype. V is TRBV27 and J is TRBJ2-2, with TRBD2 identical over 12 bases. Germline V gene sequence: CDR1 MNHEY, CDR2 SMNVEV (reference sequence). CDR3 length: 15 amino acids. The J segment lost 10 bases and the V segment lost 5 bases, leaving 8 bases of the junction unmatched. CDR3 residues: CASSRQTSGSEELFF. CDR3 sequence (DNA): TGTGCCAGCAGTCGACAGACTAGCGGGAGTGAGGAGCTGTTTTTT.

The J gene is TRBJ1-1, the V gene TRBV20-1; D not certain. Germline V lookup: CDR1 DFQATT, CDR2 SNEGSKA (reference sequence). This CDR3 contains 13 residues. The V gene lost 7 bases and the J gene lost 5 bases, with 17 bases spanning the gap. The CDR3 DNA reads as TGCAGTGTCATAGGAAGCTATGGGACTGAAGCTTTCTTT. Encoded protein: CSVIGSYGTEAFF.

The CDR3 sequence is CSVVGAQYYEQYF. In nucleotides, the CDR3 is TGCAGCGTTGTGGGTGCCCAGTACTACGAGCAGTACTTC. The V gene is TRBV29-1, the J gene TRBJ2-7, with no clear D. Germline V gene sequence: CDR1 SQVTM, CDR2 ANQGSEA. Trimming pared 4 bases from V and 3 bases from J, leaving 13 bases between. There are 13 residues in the CDR3.

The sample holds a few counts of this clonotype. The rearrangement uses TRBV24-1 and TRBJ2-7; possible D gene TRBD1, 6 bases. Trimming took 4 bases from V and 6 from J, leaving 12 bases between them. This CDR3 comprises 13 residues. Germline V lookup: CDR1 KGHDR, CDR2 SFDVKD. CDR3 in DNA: TGTGCCACCAGTGACCGACAGGACGCCGAGCAGTACGTC. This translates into CATSDRQDAEQYV.

Here the CDR3 DNA reads TGCAGTGCTAGAGATACTAGCGGGACTTCGAACACCGGGGAGCTGTTTTTT. This codes for CSARDTSGTSNTGELFF. The gene calls are TRBV20-1 and TRBJ2-2; 10 bases line up with TRBD2. The CDR3 extends over 17 amino acids. Germline loops: CDR1 DFQATT, CDR2 SNEGSKA (reference sequence). V was clipped by 0 bases and J by 0 bases; unmatched bases: 4.

As DNA, the CDR3 is TGTGCCAGCTCCAATGACGGCACTGAAGCTTTCTTT. As protein: CASSNDGTEAFF. The genes are TRBV9 and TRBJ1-1; D is undetermined. The CDR3 contains 12 residues. Looked up from germline, CDR1 is SGDLS and CDR2 is YYNGEE. V dropped 7 bases and J dropped 4 bases, with 11 bases sitting between them.

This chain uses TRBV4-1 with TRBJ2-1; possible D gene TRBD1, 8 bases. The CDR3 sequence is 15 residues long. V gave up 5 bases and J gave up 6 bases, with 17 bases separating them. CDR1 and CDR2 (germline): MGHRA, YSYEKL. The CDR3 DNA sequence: TGCGCCAGCAGCGCAACAGGGGGGACTACCAATGAGCAGTTCTTC. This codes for CASSATGGTTNEQFF.

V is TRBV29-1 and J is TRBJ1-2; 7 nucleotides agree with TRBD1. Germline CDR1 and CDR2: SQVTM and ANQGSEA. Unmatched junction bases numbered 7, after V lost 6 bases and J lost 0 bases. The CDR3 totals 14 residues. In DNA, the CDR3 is TGCAGCGTCCTAGACAGGGCCGCTAACTATGGCTACACCTTC. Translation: CSVLDRAANYGYTF.

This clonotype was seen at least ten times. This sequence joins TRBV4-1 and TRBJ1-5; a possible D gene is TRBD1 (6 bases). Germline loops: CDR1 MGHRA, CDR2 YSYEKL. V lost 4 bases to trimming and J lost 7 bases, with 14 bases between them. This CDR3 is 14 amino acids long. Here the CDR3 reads CASSRLQGKQPQHF. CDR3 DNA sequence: TGCGCCAGCAGCCGCTTACAGGGTAAACAGCCCCAGCATTTT.

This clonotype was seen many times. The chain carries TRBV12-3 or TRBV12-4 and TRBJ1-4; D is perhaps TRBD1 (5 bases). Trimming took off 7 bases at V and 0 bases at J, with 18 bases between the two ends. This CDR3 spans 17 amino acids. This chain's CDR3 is CASTPLTESSTNEKLFF. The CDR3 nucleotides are TGTGCCAGCACCCCGTTGACAGAGAGTTCAACTAATGAAAAACTGTTTTTT.

CDR3 coding DNA: TGCGCCAGCAGTAAGGGTGGAGATGGAGAGACCCAGTACTTC. It is translated as CASSKGGDGETQYF. This sequence joins TRBV4-1 and TRBJ2-5; D uncertain. CDR1 is MGHRA and CDR2 is YSYEKL in the germline V gene. The V end was cut by 6 bases, the J end by 4 bases, with 15 bases between. The CDR3 totals 14 residues.

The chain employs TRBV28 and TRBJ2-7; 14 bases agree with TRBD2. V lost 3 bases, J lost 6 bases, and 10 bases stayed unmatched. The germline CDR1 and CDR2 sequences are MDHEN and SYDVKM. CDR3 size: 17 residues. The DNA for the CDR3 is TGTGCCAGCAGTTTTCCGACTAGCGGGAGGGCCTCCGGCGAGCAGTACTTC. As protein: CASSFPTSGRASGEQYF.

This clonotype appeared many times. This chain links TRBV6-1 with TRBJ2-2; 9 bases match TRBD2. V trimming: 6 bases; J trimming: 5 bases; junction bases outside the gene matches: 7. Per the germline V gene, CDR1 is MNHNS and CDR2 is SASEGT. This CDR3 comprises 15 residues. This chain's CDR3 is CASRSLAGDTGELFF. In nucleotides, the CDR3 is TGTGCCAGCAGATCACTAGCGGGCGATACCGGGGAGCTGTTTTTT.

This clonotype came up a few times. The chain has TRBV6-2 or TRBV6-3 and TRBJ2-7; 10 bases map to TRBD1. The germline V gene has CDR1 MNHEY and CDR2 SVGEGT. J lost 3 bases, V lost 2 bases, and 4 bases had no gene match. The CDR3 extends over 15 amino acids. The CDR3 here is CASSYPGTGVYEQYV. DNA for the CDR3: TGTGCCAGCAGTTACCCGGGGACAGGGGTCTACGAGCAGTACGTC.

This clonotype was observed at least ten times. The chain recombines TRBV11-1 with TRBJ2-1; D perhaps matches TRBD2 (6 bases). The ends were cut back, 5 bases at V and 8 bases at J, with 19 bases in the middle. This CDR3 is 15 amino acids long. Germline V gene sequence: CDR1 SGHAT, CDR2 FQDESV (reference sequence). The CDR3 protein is CASSNRPNPGDEQFF. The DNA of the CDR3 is TGTGCCAGCAGCAACCGTCCTAATCCGGGGGATGAGCAGTTCTTC.

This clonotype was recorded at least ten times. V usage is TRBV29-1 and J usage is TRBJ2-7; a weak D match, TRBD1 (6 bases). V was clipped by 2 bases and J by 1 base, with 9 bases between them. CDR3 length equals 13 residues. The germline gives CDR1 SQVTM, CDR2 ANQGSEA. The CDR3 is CSVERTDSYEQYF. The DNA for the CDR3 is TGCAGCGTTGAAAGGACAGATTCCTACGAGCAGTACTTC.

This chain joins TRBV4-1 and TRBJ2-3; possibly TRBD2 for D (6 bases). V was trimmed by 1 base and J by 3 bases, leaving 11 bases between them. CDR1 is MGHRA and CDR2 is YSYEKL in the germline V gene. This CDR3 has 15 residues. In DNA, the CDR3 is TGCGCCAGCAGCCAAGTCCGGGACTTTACAGATACGCAGTATTTT. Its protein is CASSQVRDFTDTQYF.

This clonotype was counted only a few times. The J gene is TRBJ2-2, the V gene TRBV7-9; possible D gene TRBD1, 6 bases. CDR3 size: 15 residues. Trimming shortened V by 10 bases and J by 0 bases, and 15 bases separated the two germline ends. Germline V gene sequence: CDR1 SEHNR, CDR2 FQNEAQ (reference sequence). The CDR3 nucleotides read TGTGCCAACCCTACCGGGACATCGAACACCGGGGAGCTGTTTTTT. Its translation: CANPTGTSNTGELFF.

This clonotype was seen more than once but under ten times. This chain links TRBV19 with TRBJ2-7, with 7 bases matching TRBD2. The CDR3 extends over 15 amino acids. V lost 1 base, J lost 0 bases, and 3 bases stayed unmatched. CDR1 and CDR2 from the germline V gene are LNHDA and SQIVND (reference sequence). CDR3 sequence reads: CASSIGPSGSYEQYF. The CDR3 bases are TGTGCCAGTAGTATAGGTCCTAGCGGCTCCTACGAGCAGTACTTC.

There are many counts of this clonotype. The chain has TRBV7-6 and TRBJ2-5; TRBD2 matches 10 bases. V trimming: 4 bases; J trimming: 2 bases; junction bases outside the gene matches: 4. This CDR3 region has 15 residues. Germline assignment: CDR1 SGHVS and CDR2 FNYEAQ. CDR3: CASSYIAGGQETQYF. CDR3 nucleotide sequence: TGTGCCAGCAGCTATATAGCGGGAGGACAAGAGACCCAGTACTTC.

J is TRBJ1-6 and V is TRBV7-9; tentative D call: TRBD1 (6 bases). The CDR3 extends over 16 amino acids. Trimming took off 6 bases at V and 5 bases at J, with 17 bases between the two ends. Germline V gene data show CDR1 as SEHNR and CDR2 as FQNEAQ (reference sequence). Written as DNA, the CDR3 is TGTGCCAGCAGACAGGGAGGTTCCCGGAATAATTCACCCCTCCACTTT. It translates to CASRQGGSRNNSPLHF.

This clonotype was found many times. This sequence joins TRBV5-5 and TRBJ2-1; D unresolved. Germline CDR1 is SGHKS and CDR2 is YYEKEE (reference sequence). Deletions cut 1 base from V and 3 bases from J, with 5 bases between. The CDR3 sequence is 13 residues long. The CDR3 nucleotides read TGTGCCAGCAGCTTGTTACTCTACAATGAGCAGTTCTTC. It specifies CASSLLLYNEQFF.